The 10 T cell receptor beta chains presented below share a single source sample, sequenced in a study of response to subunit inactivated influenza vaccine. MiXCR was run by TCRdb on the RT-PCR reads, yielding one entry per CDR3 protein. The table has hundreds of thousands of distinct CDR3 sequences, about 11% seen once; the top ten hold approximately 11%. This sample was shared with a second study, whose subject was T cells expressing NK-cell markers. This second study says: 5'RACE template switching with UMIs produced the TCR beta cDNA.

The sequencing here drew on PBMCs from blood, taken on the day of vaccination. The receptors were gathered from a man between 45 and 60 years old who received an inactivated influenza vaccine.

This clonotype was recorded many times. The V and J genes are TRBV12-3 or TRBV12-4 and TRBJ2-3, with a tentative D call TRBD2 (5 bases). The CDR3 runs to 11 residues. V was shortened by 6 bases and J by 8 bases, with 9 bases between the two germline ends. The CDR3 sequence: CASSFGGTQYF. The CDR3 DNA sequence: TGTGCCAGCAGCTTCGGAGGTACGCAGTATTTT.

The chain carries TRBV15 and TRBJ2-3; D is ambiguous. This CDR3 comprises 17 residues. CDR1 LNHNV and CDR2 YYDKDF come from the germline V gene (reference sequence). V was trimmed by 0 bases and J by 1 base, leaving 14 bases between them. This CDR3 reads CATSRDLLLVGTDTQYF. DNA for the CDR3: TGTGCCACCAGCAGAGATTTACTACTCGTCGGCACAGATACGCAGTATTTT.

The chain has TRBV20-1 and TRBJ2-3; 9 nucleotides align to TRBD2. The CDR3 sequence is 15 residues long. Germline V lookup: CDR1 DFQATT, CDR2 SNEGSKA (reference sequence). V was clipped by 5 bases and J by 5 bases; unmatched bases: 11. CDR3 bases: TGCAGTGCTCCGCGGCGGGAGGGCCGGGGAGATACGCAGTATTTT. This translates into CSAPRREGRGDTQYF.

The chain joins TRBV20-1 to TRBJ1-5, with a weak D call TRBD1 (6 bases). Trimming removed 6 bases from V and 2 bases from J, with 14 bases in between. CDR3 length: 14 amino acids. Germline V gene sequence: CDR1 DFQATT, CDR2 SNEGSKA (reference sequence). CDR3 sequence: CSARRTDRNQPQHF. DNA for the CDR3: TGCAGTGCCCGCCGGACAGACCGCAATCAGCCCCAGCATTTT.

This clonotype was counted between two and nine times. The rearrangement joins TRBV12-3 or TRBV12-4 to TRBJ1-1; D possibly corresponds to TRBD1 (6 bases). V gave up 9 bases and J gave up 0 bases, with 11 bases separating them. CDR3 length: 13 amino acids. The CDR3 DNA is TGTGCCAGTACAGGGACCTTGAACACTGAAGCTTTCTTT. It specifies CASTGTLNTEAFF.

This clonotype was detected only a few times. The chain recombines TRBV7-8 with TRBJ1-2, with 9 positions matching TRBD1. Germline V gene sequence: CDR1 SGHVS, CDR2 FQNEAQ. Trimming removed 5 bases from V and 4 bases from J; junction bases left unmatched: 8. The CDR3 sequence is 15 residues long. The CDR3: CASSPGTGNTYGYTF. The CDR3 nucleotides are TGTGCCAGCAGCCCTGGGACAGGGAATACCTATGGCTACACCTTC.

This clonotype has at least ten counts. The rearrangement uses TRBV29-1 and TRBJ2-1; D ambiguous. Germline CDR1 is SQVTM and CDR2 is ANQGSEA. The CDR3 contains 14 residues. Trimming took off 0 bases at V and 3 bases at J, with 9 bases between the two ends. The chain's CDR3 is CSVEEARHYNEQFF. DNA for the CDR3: TGCAGCGTTGAAGAGGCGAGACACTACAATGAGCAGTTCTTC.

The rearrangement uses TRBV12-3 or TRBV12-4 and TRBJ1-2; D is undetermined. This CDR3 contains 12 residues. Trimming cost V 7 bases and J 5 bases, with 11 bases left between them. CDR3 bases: TGTGCCAGCACCCAGACGGGATATGGCTACACCTTC. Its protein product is CASTQTGYGYTF.

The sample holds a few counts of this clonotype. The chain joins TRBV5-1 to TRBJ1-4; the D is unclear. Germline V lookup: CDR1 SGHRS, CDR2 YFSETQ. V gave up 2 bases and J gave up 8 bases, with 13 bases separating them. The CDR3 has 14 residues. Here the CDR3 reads CASSFGHQVEKLFF. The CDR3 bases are TGCGCCAGCAGCTTTGGGCACCAGGTCGAAAAACTGTTTTTT.

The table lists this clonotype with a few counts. This chain's CDR3 is CSVESPISYEQYF. In nucleotides, the CDR3 is TGCAGCGTTGAGTCTCCCATCTCCTACGAGCAGTACTTC. This sequence joins TRBV29-1 and TRBJ2-7, with unresolved D. This CDR3 is 13 amino acids long. V shed 3 bases and J shed 0 bases, with 9 bases lying between them. In germline, CDR1 is SQVTM, CDR2 ANQGSEA.